The sequence of this T cell receptor (beta chain) was determined in a study of vaccination and CD4 T cells after COVID-19 (dated by TCRdb to between 2021 and 2023). About the investigation overall: SARS-CoV-2 positivity had been established in the convalescent patients by nasal swab PCR, and mild disease was recorded in about 9 of these patients and severe disease in one. The convalescent cohort comprised six males and four females, including two Hispanic individuals, seven Caucasians, two Asians and one multiracial person. Participants got two doses of the Pfizer-BioNTech BNT162b2 vaccine (n=8) or two doses of the Moderna mRNA-1273 vaccine (n=2). Post-COVID blood samples were collected from convalescent patients a median of roughly 100 days after diagnosis, with a range of roughly 35 to 161 days. Post-vaccine blood samples were obtained a median of approximately 74 days after the second vaccine dose, with a range of roughly 13 to 250 days. Overlapping spike peptide pools from SARS-CoV-2 and from the common cold coronaviruses HCoV-NL63, HCoV-OC43 and HCoV-229E were used as culture stimuli. Control cultures received a CEFX viral epitope pool as the positive control, an HIV-1 Nef peptide pool as the negative control, or no peptide. In ten to eleven COVID-19 convalescent patients and a handful of infection-naive healthy vaccine recipients, researchers compared the spike-specific CD4+ TCR repertoire from before mRNA vaccination with the repertoire from after. The study at large found these results: Relatively few convalescent patients were included in the study, and early timepoints after natural infection were not analyzed. Among convalescent patients, a median about 86% of the SARS-CoV-2-reactive clones seen after vaccination appeared only after vaccination, which suggests priming specific to the vaccine. Of the vaccine-specific clones in convalescent patients, 304 of 307, or nearly all, reacted only to SARS-CoV-2 spike and did not cross-react with common cold coronaviruses. An increase in the median number of SARS-CoV-2-reactive clonotypes from more than 20 after infection to roughly 38 after vaccination was observed, but the change was not found to be significant.

This clonotype was recorded a few times. Its antigen is still unknown. Base qualities were left out, and no much larger clone turns up one base away. Explained via the paper, the treatment or condition label denotes: roughly 11-day PBMC culture with coronavirus spike peptide pools or control peptides (ViraFEST assay). The ViraFEST assay was used in the study, in which antigen-specific T cells were expanded with peptide pools and expanded clonotypes were subsequently identified by TCR sequencing. The convalescent patients' positive SARS-CoV-2 PCR tests were from March to December 2020, which was before the Alpha, Beta and Delta variants emerged in the United States. Each well held under 2.5 million PBMCs cultured in IMDM containing around 5.1% human AB serum and 9 to 10 IU/ml IL-2, with 8 to 10 ug/ml peptide pools added. On days 3 and 7, half of the culture medium was replaced with fresh IL-2-containing medium. CD4+ T cells were isolated after roughly 9 days of culture through negative selection using the EasySep CD4+ T cell isolation kit. Ficoll-Paque Plus gradient centrifugation was used to isolate PBMCs from whole blood, and the isolated PBMCs were then either used fresh or cryopreserved at -140C. Each culture condition was generally run in triplicate wells.

Receptor amplification or capture employed PCR. At the Johns Hopkins FTIC core, DNA from the cultured CD4+ T cells underwent TCR sequencing with the Oncomine TCR Beta short-read assay. Genomic DNA was extracted from the cultured CD4+ T cells with the QIAamp micro DNA kit. Oncomine TCR Beta libraries from cultured CD4+ T cells were pooled using unique dual indexes and sequenced on an Illumina iSeq 100. Per the original workflow: Non-productive sequences were removed, and CDR3s that did not start with C, did not end with F or W, or were shorter than 7 amino acids were discarded. The MANAFEST web application was used to identify antigen-specific clonotypes by comparing peptide-stimulated wells against reference wells and other culture wells. For a clone to be called positive, the clone needed an FDR below 0.05, an odds ratio above 5, and a productive frequency above 0.1% in at least two of three replicate wells. A clonotype was classed as cross-reactive if the clonotype showed significant expansion both in SARS-CoV-2 spike wells and in at least one common cold coronavirus spike condition. Similarity between CDR3 sequences was evaluated in R version 3.6.1 using Levenshtein distances (stringdist) and unrooted phylogenetic trees (ape). The public reads were reprocessed in TCRdb via fastp at Q25 and MiXCR, keeping in-frame beta chains. Under each unique CDR3 protein, matching rows form one entry showing the most common genes and DNA. The authors' filters were not applied to this entry. This sample is represented by a few thousand distinct CDR3 sequences; 45% of them were singletons. The ten biggest clones cover approximately 39% of the sample.

V drops 2 bases and J drops 9 bases, leaving 16 bases in between. Including the terminal cysteine and phenylalanine, the CDR3 comprises 14 residues. CDR3 DNA only is kept here, 42 bases in frame from base 1. Sequences MNHEY (CDR1) and SVGAGI (CDR2) are obtained from the germline V gene. The sequencing sample was made of CD4+ T cells from blood, cultured in vitro. The sequence is built from TRBV6-5 and TRBJ1-1; no D gene is confidently identified. The TCR originated in a human donor who had recovered from COVID-19. At the DNA level, the sequence is TGTGCCAGCAGTTACACCCCCGACTCCGATAAAGCTTTCTTT. Translated, this is CASSYTPDSDKAFF.